This T cell receptor (beta chain) was profiled in a study of PD-L1 blockade in urothelial cancer. Study in general: Beginning at some point between 2012 and 2014, patients received atezolizumab, given as 1,200 mg intravenously every 3 weeks. About 90% of the 29 patients were men who had bladder-origin urothelial cancer. Analyzed time points were 3 weeks (second dose) and 6 weeks after therapy began. Blood samples had a median of approximately 140,000 T cells, 80,000 to 85,000 unique TCRs, and clonality around 0.08.

Germline lookup yields CDR1 SEHNR and CDR2 FQNEAQ (reference sequence). Trimming took off 5 bases at V and 3 bases at J, with 14 bases between the two ends. CDR3 size: 16 residues. As for time point: pretreatment peripheral blood. TCRdb keeps only in-frame clones here, not all; method: immunoSEQ multiplex PCR. The table includes approximately 45,000 clones, around four fifths detected once. The rearrangement uses TRBV7-9 and TRBJ1-6, with D possibly matching TRBD1 (5 bases). The input for sequencing was PBMCs, taken around atezolizumab (anti-PD-L1) treatment. The sequence was collected from a man aged 50 to 59 with urothelial cancer. The CDR3 region is CASSPWGPYYNSPLHF. CDR3 sequence (DNA): TGTGCCAGCAGCCCGTGGGGCCCCTACTATAATTCACCCCTCCACTTT.